Below are 16 T cell receptor beta chains sequenced from a single sample in a study of shared clonotypes between healthy human individuals. The assay was immunoSEQ multiplex PCR, and TCRdb's table has in-frame clones only and misses some. The sample records approximately 600,000 clones, approximately 95% being singletons. Naive CD8 cells comprised CD45RO-negative, CCR7-positively selected cells, excluding terminally differentiated effector memory CD45RA+ cells. The sample comprised naive CD8+ T cells sorted from blood. The receptors shown here come from a woman in her 30s in good health.

A single count supports this clone. This rearrangement joins TRBV28 to TRBJ2-7; D gene ambiguous. Between the trimmed V and J ends, which lost 3 bases and 4 bases, there was a span of 10 bases. The V gene's germline CDR1 is MDHEN and CDR2 SYDVKM. The CDR3 has 13 residues. The CDR3 here is CASSLLVSYEQYF. The DNA of the CDR3 is TGTGCCAGCAGTTTGCTGGTCTCGTACGAGCAGTACTTC.

CDR3 protein: CASRGTGHYEQYF. CDR3 sequence (DNA): TGTGCCAGTAGAGGGACAGGTCACTACGAGCAGTACTTC. The V gene is TRBV19, the J gene TRBJ2-7; 8 bases align to TRBD1. The germline CDR1 and CDR2 sequences are LNHDA and SQIVND (reference sequence). V dropped 6 bases and J dropped 3; count of bases not matched to a gene: 4. The CDR3 is 13 residues long.

V usage is TRBV5-6 and J usage is TRBJ1-1; D remains unclear. This CDR3 contains 14 residues. Trimming pared 3 bases from V and 1 base from J, leaving 10 bases between. CDR1 is SGHDT and CDR2 is YYEEEE in the germline V gene. The CDR3 nucleotides read TGTGCCAGCAGCTCACCGTCTTCGAACACTGAAGCTTTCTTT. Encoded protein: CASSSPSSNTEAFF.

The J gene is TRBJ2-1, the V gene TRBV28; no firm D call. The germline V gene encodes CDR1 MDHEN and CDR2 SYDVKM. This CDR3 is built from 13 residues. Between the trimmed V and J ends, which lost 6 bases and 4 bases, there was a span of 10 bases. The CDR3 spells CASSLVAYNEQFF. The CDR3 DNA follows: TGTGCCAGCAGCCTCGTCGCATACAATGAGCAGTTCTTC.

The chain uses TRBV11-2 and TRBJ2-3, with 8 bases that match TRBD1. From germline, CDR1 is SGHAT and CDR2 FQNNGV. V lost 6 bases to trimming and J lost 6 bases; unmatched junction nucleotides: 17. This CDR3 has 17 amino acids. The CDR3 region has the DNA TGTGCCAGCAGTTTAAAGACAGGGGCTTCGTTGTTGGATACGCAGTATTTT. This sequence encodes CASSLKTGASLLDTQYF. The whole variable domain, filled in from reference TRBV11-2 and TRBJ2-3, reads EAGVAQSPRYKIIEKRQSVAFWCNPISGHATLYWYQQILGQGPKLLIQFQNNGVVDDSQLPKDRFSAERLKGVDSTLKIQPAKLEDSAVYLCASSLKTGASLLDTQYFGPGTRLTVL.

This chain connects TRBV15 to TRBJ2-1, with D perhaps assigned TRBD1 or TRBD2 (5 bases each). The CDR3 is 15 residues long. V shed 8 bases and J shed 0 bases, with 14 bases lying between them. The germline gives CDR1 LNHNV, CDR2 YYDKDF (reference sequence). CDR3 loop: CATAMGTSSYNEQFF. In DNA form, the CDR3 reads TGTGCCACCGCGATGGGGACCAGCTCCTACAATGAGCAGTTCTTC.

J is TRBJ1-2 and V is TRBV7-6; 7 bases align to TRBD1. V shed 4 bases, J shed 7 bases, and the junction held 9 bases outside the gene matches. Germline CDR1 reads SGHVS; CDR2 reads FNYEAQ. CDR3 length: 14 amino acids. The CDR3 loop reads CASSSTNRGSGYTF. The DNA of the CDR3 is TGTGCCAGCAGCTCGACCAACAGGGGAAGTGGCTACACCTTC.

V usage is TRBV19 and J usage is TRBJ2-6; unclear D gene. There are 18 residues in the CDR3. V lost 10 bases and J lost 0, with 22 bases in between. Germline CDR1 LNHDA, CDR2 SQIVND (reference sequence). This chain's CDR3 is CATTQKGRAYSGANVLTF. The DNA of the CDR3 is TGTGCCACCACACAGAAAGGCAGAGCCTACTCTGGGGCCAACGTCCTGACTTTC. The whole variable domain, filled in from reference TRBV19 and TRBJ2-6, reads DGGITQSPKYLFRKEGQNVTLSCEQNLNHDAMYWYRQDPGQGLRLIYYSQIVNDFQKGDIAEGYSVSREKKESFPLTVTSAQKNPTAFYLCATTQKGRAYSGANVLTFGAGSRLTVL.

The V call is TRBV5-1, the J call TRBJ2-1; D possibly matches TRBD1 or TRBD2 (5 bases each). The CDR3 runs 16 residues. Trimming removed 7 bases at V and 0 bases at J, with 17 bases between. Germline V gives CDR1 SGHRS, CDR2 YFSETQ. CDR3 in amino acids: CASGKGTSSSYNEQFF. The CDR3 DNA sequence: TGCGCCAGCGGGAAGGGGACCTCAAGCTCCTACAATGAGCAGTTCTTC.

The chain is built from TRBV14 and TRBJ2-5; tentative D call: TRBD1 (6 bases). The ends were cut back, 1 base at V and 4 bases at J, with 7 bases in the middle. The V gene's germline CDR1 is SGHDN and CDR2 FVKESK. This CDR3 region has 13 residues. The CDR3 region has the DNA TGTGCCAGCAGCCAAGGCAGGGGAGAGACCCAGTACTTC. Its translation is CASSQGRGETQYF.

The chain recombines TRBV7-8 with TRBJ2-7, with TRBD1 as a possible D gene (6 bases). The germline gives CDR1 SGHVS, CDR2 FQNEAQ. V lost 0 bases to trimming and J lost 7 bases, with 22 bases between them. The CDR3 covers 17 residues. The CDR3 DNA is TGTGCCAGCAGCTTAGCCCCGGGACATCAGAGGCCCCTGGAGCAGTACTTC. Protein product: CASSLAPGHQRPLEQYF.

This chain uses TRBV13 with TRBJ2-1; 13 bases fit TRBD2. Germline CDR1 and CDR2: PRHDT and FYEKMQ (reference sequence). This CDR3 comprises 14 residues. Germline trimming cut 5 bases from V and 12 bases from J; bases unmatched to any gene: 7. CDR3 residues: CASSGGLAGVGQFF. CDR3 coding DNA: TGTGCCAGCAGCGGAGGACTAGCGGGAGTTGGGCAGTTCTTC.

The V gene is TRBV4-1, the J gene TRBJ2-7; D gene unclear. V was cut by 0 bases and J by 7 bases, with 19 bases left in between. The CDR3 has 16 residues. In germline, CDR1 is MGHRA, CDR2 YSYEKL. The CDR3: CASSQDPVRLSAEQYF. In nucleotides, the CDR3 is TGCGCCAGCAGCCAAGATCCAGTCCGGCTTTCGGCAGAGCAGTACTTC.

The chain combines TRBV27 with TRBJ2-1; 11 bases match TRBD2. Trimming cost V 1 base and J 2 bases; bases outside gene matches: 1. The CDR3 consists of 16 residues. Germline-derived CDR1 and CDR2 are MNHEY and SMNVEV (reference sequence). The CDR3 sequence is CASSLWTSGPYNEQFF. The CDR3, as DNA: TGTGCCAGCAGTTTATGGACTAGCGGGCCCTACAATGAGCAGTTCTTC.

The chain carries TRBV28 and TRBJ2-1, with D unresolved. The CDR3 spans 12 residues. Germline V gives CDR1 MDHEN, CDR2 SYDVKM. Between the trimmed V and J ends, which lost 3 bases and 9 bases, there was a span of 9 bases. The CDR3 nucleotides are TGTGCCAGCAGTTTTCCGGAGTCTGAGCAGTTCTTC. Protein sequence: CASSFPESEQFF. Looking up the rest from reference TRBV28 and TRBJ2-1 gives the full variable domain: DVKVTQSSRYLVKRTGEKVFLECVQDMDHENMFWYRQDPGLGLRLIYFSYDVKMKEKGDIPEGYSVSREKKERFSLILESASTNQTSMYLCASSFPESEQFFGPGTRLTVL.

V is TRBV6-5 and J is TRBJ1-1, with 9 bases fitting TRBD1. This CDR3 has 15 amino acids. Germline loops: CDR1 MNHEY, CDR2 SVGAGI. Germline trimming cut 6 bases from V and 2 bases from J; bases unmatched to any gene: 7. The CDR3 here is CASSIQGALNTEAFF. CDR3 DNA: TGTGCCAGCAGCATACAGGGGGCCTTAAACACTGAAGCTTTCTTT.